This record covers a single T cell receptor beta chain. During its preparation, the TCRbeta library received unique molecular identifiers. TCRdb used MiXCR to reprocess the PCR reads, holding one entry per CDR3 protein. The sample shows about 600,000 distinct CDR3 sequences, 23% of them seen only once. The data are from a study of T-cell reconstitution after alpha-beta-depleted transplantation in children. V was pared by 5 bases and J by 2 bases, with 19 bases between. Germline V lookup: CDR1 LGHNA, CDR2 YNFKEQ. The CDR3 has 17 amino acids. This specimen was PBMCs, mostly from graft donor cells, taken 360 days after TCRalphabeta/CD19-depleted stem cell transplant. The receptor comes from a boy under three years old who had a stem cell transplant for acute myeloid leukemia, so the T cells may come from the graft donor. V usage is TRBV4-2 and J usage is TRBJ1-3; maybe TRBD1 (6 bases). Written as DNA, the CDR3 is TGTGCCAGCAGCGAGAGCCGGGACAAAGTAACTGGAAACACCATATATTTT. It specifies CASSESRDKVTGNTIYF.